The 27 T cell receptor beta chains listed next were all sequenced from one sample in a study of metastatic and nonmetastatic thyroid tumors (TCRdb year 2020). None of the patients had been given any treatment before thyroid surgery. Libraries were built with PCR. Instrument used: Illumina HiSeq 4000. The public reads were quality trimmed at Q25 with fastp and then assembled into clones with MiXCR by TCRdb, keeping productive beta chains. In this sample the table shows approximately 21,000 clones, over 25% of which occur a single time. Of the sample, approximately 15% falls within the top ten clones. Sequenced input: tumor tissue. These receptors came from a male donor with papillary thyroid cancer or a benign thyroid nodule (not recorded which). Some clones in this sample may be carry-over from other donors' samples.

About this clone: A much larger clone is a single base away; this may be a read error. The rearrangement uses TRBV6-1 and TRBJ2-5; 7 bases are shared with TRBD1. The CDR3 is 16 amino acids. V dropped 6 bases and J dropped 5; count of bases not matched to a gene: 15. Germline V gene data show CDR1 as MNHNS and CDR2 as SASEGT. DNA for the CDR3: TGTGCCAGCAGACGCCATTTTGGACAGGAGACGGAGACCCAGTACTTC. This translates into CASRRHFGQETETQYF.

This clone was recorded a few times. The rearrangement links TRBV6-2 or TRBV6-3 to TRBJ2-7, with D perhaps matching TRBD1 (5 bases). Germline CDR1 reads MNHEY; CDR2 reads SVGEGT. The CDR3 is 15 amino acids. Trimming shortened V by 2 bases and J by 0 bases, and 11 bases separated the two germline ends. The CDR3 sequence is CASSYDSQSSYEQYF. CDR3 coding DNA: TGTGCCAGCAGTTACGACAGTCAAAGCTCCTACGAGCAGTACTTC.

In this sample, this clone turned up many times. This chain links TRBV6-1 with TRBJ2-7; D perhaps matches TRBD2 (6 bases). The germline CDR1 and CDR2 sequences are MNHNS and SASEGT. The CDR3 sequence is 16 residues long. The V gene lost 6 bases and the J gene lost 4 bases, with 22 bases spanning the gap. The CDR3 region is CASSKEGFPNLYEQYF. For the CDR3, the DNA is TGTGCCAGCAGCAAGGAGGGGTTCCCCAACCTTTACGAGCAGTACTTC.

V gene TRBV20-1 combines with J gene TRBJ1-6, with a possible D match to TRBD1 (5 bases). The CDR3 consists of 14 residues. The ends were cut back, 2 bases at V and 13 bases at J, with 18 bases in the middle. Germline V CDR1 and CDR2: DFQATT, SNEGSKA (reference sequence). CDR3 loop: CSARTDSALGPLHF. DNA for the CDR3: TGCAGTGCTAGAACCGACAGCGCCTTGGGCCCCCTCCACTTT.

To note about this clone: The junction differs from germline at one of its ends, possibly a read error. The chain carries TRBV20-1 and TRBJ1-6; 7 bases align to TRBD1. This CDR3 has 16 amino acids. The germline CDR1 and CDR2 sequences are DFQATT and SNEGSKA (reference sequence). CDR3 sequence (DNA): TGCAGTGCTAGAGATCTTCGACAGGGCAATAATTCACCCCTACACTTT. Its translation is CSARDLRQGNNSPLHF.

This clone has at least ten counts. This chain uses TRBV5-4 with TRBJ2-4; the match to TRBD2 covers 7 bases. The germline V gene has CDR1 SGHNT and CDR2 YYREEE (reference sequence). This CDR3 region has 16 residues. J gave up 0 bases and V 3 bases, and 6 bases lay outside the gene matches. The CDR3 DNA reads as TGTGCCAGCAGCTCCGGGGGGATACTAGCCAAAAACATTCAGTACTTC. Protein product: CASSSGGILAKNIQYF.

The chain couples TRBV3-1 to TRBJ1-1, with no clear D. Germline V CDR1 and CDR2: LGHDT, YNNKEL (reference sequence). The CDR3 length is 12 residues. The V end lost 3 bases, the J end lost 1 base, and 3 bases lay between the germline ends. This CDR3 is CASSQSNTEAFF. In nucleotides, the CDR3 is TGTGCCAGCAGCCAGTCGAACACTGAAGCTTTCTTT.

This clone was detected only once. This rearrangement joins TRBV20-1 to TRBJ1-6; 11 positions match TRBD1. Trimming took 5 bases from V and 7 from J; bases not matched to a gene: 10. The CDR3 is 16 residues long. Germline V CDR1 and CDR2: DFQATT, SNEGSKA (reference sequence). CDR3 amino acids: CSAGPRGQGGNSPLHF. CDR3 DNA sequence: TGCAGTGCTGGACCACGGGGACAGGGGGGGAATTCACCCCTCCACTTT.

There are many counts of this clone. This chain joins TRBV9 and TRBJ2-1; 9 nucleotides line up with TRBD2. Germline loops: CDR1 SGDLS, CDR2 YYNGEE. V shed 3 bases and J 6 bases; nucleotides not matched to a gene: 7. CDR3 size: 15 residues. CDR3: CASSATSGEFNEQFF. CDR3 coding DNA: TGTGCCAGCAGCGCGACTAGCGGAGAGTTCAATGAGCAGTTCTTC.

This clone was picked up a small number of times. The gene calls are TRBV6-1 and TRBJ1-5; D is unclear. The V end lost 1 base, the J end lost 5 bases, and 6 bases lay between the germline ends. Germline loops: CDR1 MNHNS, CDR2 SASEGT. The CDR3 has 13 amino acids. The CDR3 sequence is CASSEGPDQPQHF. CDR3 bases: TGTGCCAGCAGTGAAGGGCCCGATCAGCCCCAGCATTTT.

The sample holds a few counts of this clone. The J gene is TRBJ1-1, the V gene TRBV20-1, with 7 bases fitting TRBD1. Per germline, CDR1 DFQATT and CDR2 SNEGSKA (reference sequence). Losses at the gene ends were 1 base for V and 2 bases for J; bases not matched to a gene: 13. The CDR3 totals 17 residues. The CDR3 DNA follows: TGCAGTGCTAGAGCTCCGGGACAGCTCAAGCCAAACACTGAAGCTTTCTTT. Its translation: CSARAPGQLKPNTEAFF.

This clone was seen repeatedly, ten times or more. The genes are TRBV14 and TRBJ2-1; the D gene is possibly TRBD1 (5 bases). The CDR3 length is 14 residues. V was cut by 4 bases and J by 4 bases, with 11 bases left in between. In germline, CDR1 is SGHDN, CDR2 FVKESK. The CDR3: CASSPGNRYNEQFF. The DNA for the CDR3 is TGTGCCAGCAGCCCAGGGAATCGGTACAATGAGCAGTTCTTC.

This clone ranks as medium-sized. The chain joins TRBV19 to TRBJ1-2; 10 nucleotides agree with TRBD1. CDR1 is LNHDA and CDR2 is SQIVND in the germline V gene (reference sequence). The CDR3 runs to 18 residues. Trimming at V came to 3 bases and at J to 9 bases, leaving 19 bases not matched to a gene. The CDR3 DNA reads as TGTGCCAGTAGTATCCTCCGGGACAGGGGTTTCAAAACTCAGAGCTACACCTTC. Translating it yields CASSILRDRGFKTQSYTF.

This clone occurred many times. Other DNA variants within this sample encode the same CDR3. The rearrangement links TRBV27 to TRBJ2-2; the match to TRBD2 covers 7 bases. J lost 4 bases, V lost 4 bases, and 3 bases had no gene match. This CDR3 is 14 amino acids long. The germline CDR1 and CDR2 sequences are MNHEY and SMNVEV (reference sequence). The CDR3 is CASSWGRATGELFF. CDR3 coding DNA: TGTGCCAGCAGTTGGGGGAGGGCCACCGGGGAGCTGTTTTTT.

This clone rates as medium-sized (0.01 to 0.1%). The rearrangement links TRBV12-3 or TRBV12-4 to TRBJ2-1; possible D gene TRBD2, 6 bases. V was trimmed by 8 bases and J by 0 bases, leaving 8 bases between them. This CDR3 is built from 13 residues. The CDR3 sequence: CASGGSSYNEQFF. DNA for the CDR3: TGTGCCAGCGGGGGGAGCTCCTACAATGAGCAGTTCTTC.

This rearrangement joins TRBV20-1 to TRBJ2-1; 11 nucleotides agree with TRBD2. The CDR3 extends over 15 amino acids. Losses at the gene ends were 0 bases for V and 6 bases for J; bases not matched to a gene: 4. CDR1 and CDR2 from the germline V gene are DFQATT and SNEGSKA (reference sequence). In DNA form, the CDR3 reads TGCAGTGCTAGAGATTATAGCGGGAGGGGCAATGAGCAGTTCTTC. This codes for CSARDYSGRGNEQFF.

This clone was counted many times. The rearrangement links TRBV6-1 to TRBJ2-7; D ambiguous. Per germline, CDR1 MNHNS and CDR2 SASEGT. Deletions cut 8 bases from V and 8 bases from J, with 13 bases between. There are 11 residues in the CDR3. CDR3 nucleotides: TGTGCCAGCTTCGGGTCTTTCAAGCAGTACTTC. Amino acid sequence: CASFGSFKQYF.

This rearrangement joins TRBV5-1 to TRBJ1-4, with 8 bases fitting TRBD1. In germline, CDR1 is SGHRS, CDR2 YFSETQ. The CDR3 consists of 17 residues. The trim removed 0 bases at V and 8 bases at J, leaving 12 bases unmatched. CDR3 sequence reads: CASSLGDRITFGEKLFF. CDR3 nucleotides: TGCGCCAGCAGCTTGGGGGACAGGATAACGTTTGGGGAAAAACTGTTTTTT.

The chain employs TRBV7-6 and TRBJ2-7, with D perhaps being TRBD1 or TRBD2 (5 bases each). The ends were cut back, 2 bases at V and 3 bases at J, with 14 bases in the middle. Germline V gene lookup returns CDR1 SGHVS and CDR2 FNYEAQ. The CDR3 spans 15 residues. The CDR3 loop reads CASSLFGTEVYEQYF. The CDR3, as DNA: TGTGCCAGCAGCTTATTCGGGACGGAAGTCTACGAGCAGTACTTC. The whole variable domain, filled in from reference TRBV7-6 and TRBJ2-7, reads GAGVSQSPRYKVTKRGQDVALRCDPISGHVSLYWYRQALGQGPEFLTYFNYEAQQDKSGLPNDRFSAERPEGSISTLTIQRTEQRDSAMYRCASSLFGTEVYEQYFGPGTRLTVT.

Judged by abundance, this clone is medium-sized. J is TRBJ2-7 and V is TRBV5-1; 9 nucleotides align to TRBD2. With 1 base clipped from V and 2 bases from J, the junction kept 10 bases outside the gene matches. Germline V CDR1 and CDR2: SGHRS, YFSETQ. CDR3 length equals 17 residues. The CDR3 sequence is CASSLPRSGSFTYEQYF. CDR3 bases: TGCGCCAGCAGCTTGCCCCGTAGCGGGAGCTTCACCTACGAGCAGTACTTC.

This clone was counted a few times. The chain has TRBV5-5 and TRBJ2-7, with D unresolved. Trimming left V 0 bases short and J 3 bases short, with 10 bases between. The CDR3 has 14 residues. CDR1 and CDR2 (germline): SGHKS, YYEKEE (reference sequence). CDR3 loop: CASSLVDRYYEQYF. The DNA of the CDR3 is TGTGCCAGCAGCTTGGTCGACCGATACTACGAGCAGTACTTC. The full variable domain, in which reference TRBV5-5 and TRBJ2-7 provide the parts outside the CDR3, is DAGVTQSPTHLIKTRGQQVTLRCSPISGHKSVSWYQQVLGQGPQFIFQYYEKEERGRGNFPDRFSARQFPNYSSELNVNALLLGDSALYLCASSLVDRYYEQYFGPGTRLTVT.

The chain is built from TRBV11-2 and TRBJ2-7; 7 bases are shared with TRBD1. The CDR3 is 15 residues long. The V segment lost 4 bases and the J segment 4 bases; nucleotides outside the gene matches: 10. Germline V gives CDR1 SGHAT, CDR2 FQNNGV. The CDR3 sequence is CASSSPNRGLYEQYF. DNA for the CDR3: TGTGCCAGCAGCTCGCCGAACAGGGGCCTATACGAGCAGTACTTC.

This clone was found many times. The J gene is TRBJ2-4, the V gene TRBV27, with D uncertain. The germline V and J ends were trimmed by 8 bases and 6 bases, with 14 bases remaining between them. This CDR3 spans 13 amino acids. The germline V gene has CDR1 MNHEY and CDR2 SMNVEV (reference sequence). CDR3 sequence (DNA): TGTGCCAGCCCAATTCGGCAGGTAAACATTCAGTACTTC. This codes for CASPIRQVNIQYF.

The chain combines TRBV11-1 with TRBJ2-1; D may be TRBD2 (5 bases). Trimming pared 4 bases from V and 6 bases from J, leaving 16 bases between. The length of the CDR3 is 15 residues. Germline assignment: CDR1 SGHAT and CDR2 FQDESV (reference sequence). DNA for the CDR3: TGTGCCAGCAGCTCAGGACTCGTCGGCCCCAATGAGCAGTTCTTC. The encoded protein is CASSSGLVGPNEQFF.

This clone was recorded at least ten times. The chain joins TRBV25-1 to TRBJ1-2; D ambiguous. Germline V CDR1 and CDR2: MGHDK, SYGVNS. This CDR3 has 12 amino acids. The V and J ends lost 5 bases and 7 bases respectively, with 11 bases between them. The CDR3 protein is CASSMGWAGYTF. CDR3 DNA sequence: TGTGCCAGCAGTATGGGGTGGGCTGGCTACACCTTC.

This chain joins TRBV6-2 or TRBV6-3 and TRBJ2-3; perhaps TRBD2 as D (6 bases). There are 15 residues in the CDR3. V lost 4 bases to trimming and J lost 8 bases, with 19 bases between them. Germline V gene lookup returns CDR1 MNHEY and CDR2 SVGEGT. The CDR3 is CASSSLPPSEGTQYF. In DNA, the CDR3 is TGTGCCAGCAGTTCTCTCCCCCCTAGCGAGGGTACGCAGTATTTT.

J is TRBJ1-2 and V is TRBV28; D is unclear. The V end lost 8 bases, the J end lost 0 bases, and 10 bases lay between the germline ends. The CDR3 is 13 amino acids. Per germline, CDR1 MDHEN and CDR2 SYDVKM. The CDR3, as DNA: TGTGCCAGCTACCACCTGGCTAACTATGGCTACACCTTC. Translating it yields CASYHLANYGYTF.